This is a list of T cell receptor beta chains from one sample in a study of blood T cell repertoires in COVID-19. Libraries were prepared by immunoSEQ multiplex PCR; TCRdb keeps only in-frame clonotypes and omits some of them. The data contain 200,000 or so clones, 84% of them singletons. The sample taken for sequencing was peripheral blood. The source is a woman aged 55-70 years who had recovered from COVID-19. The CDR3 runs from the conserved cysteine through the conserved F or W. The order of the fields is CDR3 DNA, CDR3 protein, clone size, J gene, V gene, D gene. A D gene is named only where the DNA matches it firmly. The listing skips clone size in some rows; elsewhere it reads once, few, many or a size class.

TGTGCCAGCAGCCAGGATGACGTGGGCCAAGCTTTCTTT CASSQDDVGQAFF - TRBJ1-1 TRBV3-1/TRBV3-2 -
TGTGCCAGCAGTGTAGGGACTAGCGGGGGTAATGAGCAGTTCTTC CASSVGTSGGNEQFF few TRBJ2-1 TRBV2 TRBD2
TGCGCCAGCAGCCGCTGGACAGGAGACAATGAGCAGTTCTTC CASSRWTGDNEQFF - TRBJ2-1 TRBV5-1 TRBD1
TGTGCCAGCAGCCCCACAGGGGCTGGGGCCAACGTCCTGACTTTC CASSPTGAGANVLTF - TRBJ2-6 TRBV6-2/TRBV6-3 TRBD1
TGTGCCAGCAGCCAAGACAGGGACAGGGGGAATGGCTACACCTTC CASSQDRDRGNGYTF few TRBJ1-2 TRBV4-2 TRBD1
TGTGCCACCAGTGATGGGACAGGGGTTGGGGAGACCCAGTACTTC CATSDGTGVGETQYF - TRBJ2-5 TRBV24-1 TRBD1
TGCGCCAGCAGCCAAGTAATGTGGGGGGGGATCGTGCAGTTCTTC CASSQVMWGGIVQFF few TRBJ2-1 TRBV4-3 TRBD2
TGCAGCGTTGTGCAGGAATCCTACGAGCAGTACTTC CSVVQESYEQYF - TRBJ2-7 TRBV29-1 -
TGTGCCAGTAGTACTTATAGCGGGGGGCCGGGGAATGAGCAGTTCTTC CASSTYSGGPGNEQFF - TRBJ2-1 TRBV19 TRBD2
TGTGCCATCAGTGACTCCGACAGGGGGAAGGACTATGGCTACACCTTC CAISDSDRGKDYGYTF - TRBJ1-2 TRBV10-3 TRBD1
TGTGCCAGCAGCCAAGACCGTATTCTCTCCTATAATTCACCCCTCCACTTT CASSQDRILSYNSPLHF - TRBJ1-6 TRBV3-1/TRBV3-2 -
TGCGCCAGCAGCGAGACAGGGTACACAGATACGCAGTATTTT CASSETGYTDTQYF - TRBJ2-3 TRBV5-1 TRBD1
TGTGCCAGTAGTAGGAGGACAGGGGGTGGTAATGAAAAACTGTTTTTT CASSRRTGGGNEKLFF once TRBJ1-4 TRBV19 TRBD1
TGCGCCAGCACCTCCAAAGGGAGTATCGACAATGAGCAGTTCTTC CASTSKGSIDNEQFF - TRBJ2-1 TRBV5-1 -
TGTGCCTGGAGTGTAGGGTTAGCGGGGGGGCCGGAGACCCAGTACTTC CAWSVGLAGGPETQYF - TRBJ2-5 TRBV30 TRBD2
TGTGCCAGCAGCGAAGCCGGGACACCCCTCCACTTT CASSEAGTPLHF - TRBJ1-6 TRBV5-6 -
TGCGCCAGCAGCTTGGAGGGGGCCGAGACCCAGTACTTC CASSLEGAETQYF - TRBJ2-5 TRBV5-1 TRBD1
TGCGCCAGCAGCAACTTTAGCGGGGGGTCCTACAATGAGCAGTTCTTC CASSNFSGGSYNEQFF - TRBJ2-1 TRBV5-1 TRBD2
TGTGCCAGCAGCTTAGGGCGGAGCTATGGCTACACCTTC CASSLGRSYGYTF - TRBJ1-2 TRBV7-2 -
TGCGCCAGCAGCCAAGCGCTTACAGGGATCACTGAAGCTTTCTTT CASSQALTGITEAFF - TRBJ1-1 TRBV4-3 -
TGTGCCAGTAGTACCGGCGGGACAGAAGAACTCGCGGGGCCCTACAATGAGCAGTTCTTC CASSTGGTEELAGPYNEQFF once TRBJ2-1 TRBV19 -
TGTGCCAGCAGTCCACGACAGGGGGCCATTTCCTACGAGCAGTACTTC CASSPRQGAISYEQYF - TRBJ2-7 TRBV25-1 TRBD1
TGTGCCAGCAGTCCGGGACAGGGGGCCCCGGGTCCCTCCTATAATTCACCCCTCCACTTT CASSPGQGAPGPSYNSPLHF once TRBJ1-6 TRBV6-6 TRBD1
TGTGCCAGCAGGGGGGGAGACAATGAGCAGTTCTTC CASRGGDNEQFF - TRBJ2-1 TRBV7-2 -
TGTGCCAGCAGCCCTACAGTGAACACTGAAGCTTTCTTT CASSPTVNTEAFF few TRBJ1-1 TRBV9 -
TGCAGCGTAAAATACGGACAGGTGAACACTGAAGCTTTCTTT CSVKYGQVNTEAFF - TRBJ1-1 TRBV29-1 TRBD1